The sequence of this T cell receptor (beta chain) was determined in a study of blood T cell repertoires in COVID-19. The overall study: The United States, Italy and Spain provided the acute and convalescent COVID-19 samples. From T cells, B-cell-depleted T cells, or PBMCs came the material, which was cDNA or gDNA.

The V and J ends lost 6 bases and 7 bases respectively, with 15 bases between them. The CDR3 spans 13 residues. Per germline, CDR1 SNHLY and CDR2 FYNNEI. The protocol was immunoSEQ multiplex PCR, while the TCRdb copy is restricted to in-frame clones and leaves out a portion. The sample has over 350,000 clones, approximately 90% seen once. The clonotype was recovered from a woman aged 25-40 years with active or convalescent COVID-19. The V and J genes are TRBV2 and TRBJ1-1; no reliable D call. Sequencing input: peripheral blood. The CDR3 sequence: CASRQTASIEAFF. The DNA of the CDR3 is TGTGCCAGCAGACAGACGGCTTCAATTGAAGCTTTCTTT.